This is a list of T cell receptor beta chains from one sample in a study of blood T cell repertoires in COVID-19. Clones were sequenced by immunoSEQ multiplex PCR, and TCRdb holds only the in-frame ones, with some missing. The sample consists of 300,000 to 450,000 clones, around 85% of them appearing once. The sequenced material came from peripheral blood. The receptors were gathered from a woman under 30 with acute or convalescent COVID-19. Each CDR3 is given with its conserved first and last residue. A D gene is named only where the DNA matches it firmly. Clone sizes are given selectively: once, few, many, or a class where the clone is expanded.

j_call,d_call,clone_size,v_call,cdr3_nt,cdr3_aa
TRBJ2-3,TRBD2,.,TRBV5-1,TGCGCCAGCAGCTTGCAGACTAGCGGGGGAGATACGCAGTATTTT,CASSLQTSGGDTQYF
TRBJ2-7,TRBD2,once,TRBV4-2,TGTGCCAGCAGCCAAGATACTACTAGCGGTGCCGAGGGGGAGCAGTACTTC,CASSQDTTSGAEGEQYF
TRBJ2-2,TRBD2,.,TRBV4-2,TGTGCCAGCACTCTTTTAGCGGGAGGTTACACCGGGGAGCTGTTTTTT,CASTLLAGGYTGELFF
TRBJ1-6,.,.,TRBV3-1/TRBV3-2,TGTGCCAGCAGCCAAAGTCCAGGTTCACCCCTCCACTTT,CASSQSPGSPLHF
TRBJ1-4,.,.,TRBV6-6,TGTGCCAGCAGTTATCTCCTACCACGCTTTAATGAAAAACTGTTTTTT,CASSYLLPRFNEKLFF
TRBJ2-7,.,.,TRBV7-3,TGTGCCAGCAGCTTAAGTCCCGGCTACGAGCAGTACTTC,CASSLSPGYEQYF
TRBJ2-5,TRBD1,once,TRBV6-5,TGTGCCAGCAGAACAGGGGGACGCGAGACCCAGTACTTC,CASRTGGRETQYF
TRBJ2-1,TRBD1,.,TRBV7-9,TGTGCCAGCAGCCATAGGACAGGGAAGTACAATGAGCAGTTCTTC,CASSHRTGKYNEQFF
TRBJ1-1,TRBD1,.,TRBV6-5,TGTGCCAGCAGTCCAGGAACAGGGGCTCCTGAAGCTTTCTTT,CASSPGTGAPEAFF
TRBJ2-1,TRBD2,.,TRBV6-5,TGTGCCAGCAAACTGGGACTAGCGGGAGTCAATGAGCAGTTCTTC,CASKLGLAGVNEQFF
TRBJ1-2,TRBD1,.,TRBV2,TGTGCCAGCAGAGGACAGGCAAACTATGGCTACACCTTC,CASRGQANYGYTF
TRBJ2-3,TRBD2,.,TRBV5-4,TGTGCCAGCAGCTTTAAAATAGCGGGAGGGGACACAGATACGCAGTATTTT,CASSFKIAGGDTDTQYF
TRBJ1-2,TRBD1,.,TRBV4-1,TGCGCCAGCAGCCCTCCGGACAGGGCGGATGGCTACACCTTC,CASSPPDRADGYTF
TRBJ1-4,.,.,TRBV18,TGTGCCAGCTCCCCCCAACAGGGCACAACTAATGAAAAACTGTTTTTT,CASSPQQGTTNEKLFF
TRBJ2-2,.,.,TRBV19,TGTGCCAGTAGTACCCCCGTCCCCGGGGAGCTGTTTTTT,CASSTPVPGELFF
TRBJ2-1,.,.,TRBV28,TGTGCCAGCAGAAAGCGACTGTTGATTTACAATGAGCAGTTCTTC,CASRKRLLIYNEQFF
TRBJ2-5,TRBD2,.,TRBV27,TGTGCCAGCAGTCTAGGGTGGGGGGGAGAGACCCAGTACTTC,CASSLGWGGETQYF
TRBJ2-7,TRBD1,.,TRBV5-1,TGCGCCAGCAGCATAAACTACGCCGGGACAGGGTCCTACGAGCAGTACTTC,CASSINYAGTGSYEQYF
TRBJ1-1,TRBD1,.,TRBV10-3,TGTGCCACCGAGGGACAGGGGTTTGGTGCTTTCTTT,CATEGQGFGAFF
TRBJ2-2,TRBD1,.,TRBV7-6,TGTGCCAGCAGCGCAACCGGGACAGGGGGGGCCGGGGAGCTGTTTTTT,CASSATGTGGAGELFF
TRBJ1-5,TRBD1,.,TRBV28,TGTGCCAGCAGTTTCTCCCGAGGGACAGAAGATCAGCCCCAGCATTTT,CASSFSRGTEDQPQHF
TRBJ1-2,TRBD1,.,TRBV7-9,TGTGCCAGCACCCCGGGGACAGATCAGTATGGCTACACCTTC,CASTPGTDQYGYTF
TRBJ1-5,.,once,TRBV28,TGTGCCAGCAGTGGGACAAACAATCAGCCCCAGCATTTT,CASSGTNNQPQHF
TRBJ1-5,.,.,TRBV6-5,TGTGCCAGCGGAACAGGGATGGATAGCAATCAGCCCCAGCATTTT,CASGTGMDSNQPQHF
TRBJ2-3,.,.,TRBV11-3,TGTGCCAGCAGCTTAGGTTCACAGGGTCTCACAGATACGCAGTATTTT,CASSLGSQGLTDTQYF
TRBJ2-1,TRBD2,.,TRBV3-1/TRBV3-2,TGTGCCAGCAGCCAACAGCGGGAAAGCTCCTACAATGAGCAGTTCTTC,CASSQQRESSYNEQFF
TRBJ2-1,TRBD2,.,TRBV19,TGTGCCAGTAGTATCGGTAGCGGGGGGGCGTACAATGAGCAGTTCTTC,CASSIGSGGAYNEQFF
TRBJ2-1,TRBD2,.,TRBV5-4,TGTGCCAGCAGCCCGACTAGCGGGAGTGAGAATGAGCAGTTCTTC,CASSPTSGSENEQFF
TRBJ1-5,.,.,TRBV2,TGTGCCAGCAGTGAGCGGGAGAATCAGCCCCAGCATTTT,CASSERENQPQHF
TRBJ2-1,TRBD1,.,TRBV11-2,TGTGCCAGCAGCTTAGAACAGGGGGAAGCCTACAATGAGCAGTTCTTC,CASSLEQGEAYNEQFF
TRBJ1-1,TRBD1,.,TRBV12-3/TRBV12-4,TGTGCCAGCATCCTCGACAGGGTCACTGAAGCTTTCTTT,CASILDRVTEAFF
TRBJ2-5,.,few,TRBV14,TGTGCCAGCAGCCAAGATCTGGGGGGTTGGGAGACCCAGTACTTC,CASSQDLGGWETQYF
TRBJ1-1,.,.,TRBV28,TGTGCCAGCAGTTTAGTCTGGGGGAGGACTGAAGCTTTCTTT,CASSLVWGRTEAFF
TRBJ1-2,TRBD1,.,TRBV6-1,TGTGCCAGCAGTGAAAGACAGGGGACTGGCTACACCTTC,CASSERQGTGYTF
TRBJ2-5,.,.,TRBV28,TGTGCCAGCAACGCTGCCCAGGGGACCCAGTACTTC,CASNAAQGTQYF
TRBJ1-5,.,.,TRBV30,TGTGCCTGGAGTGCCGGACGGCGGGGCAATCAGCCCCAGCATTTT,CAWSAGRRGNQPQHF
TRBJ1-1,TRBD1,.,TRBV3-1/TRBV3-2,TGTGCCAGCAGCCAAAGGGGGACAGGGGAGATTGGGTGG,CASSQRGTGEIGW
TRBJ2-2,.,.,TRBV12-5,TGTGCTAGTGGTTTGGCTCTCACTTACCCGAACACCGGGGAGCTGTTTTTT,CASGLALTYPNTGELFF
TRBJ1-6,.,.,TRBV7-9,TGTGCCAGCAGCTTCACCGGGAGCCGGAATTCACCCCTCCACTTT,CASSFTGSRNSPLHF
TRBJ2-2,TRBD2,.,TRBV28,TGTGCCAGCAGCCCGTACTCGAAGGGACTAGCGGGAGGGAACACCGGGGAGCTGTTTTTT,CASSPYSKGLAGGNTGELFF
TRBJ2-1,.,.,TRBV9,TGTGCCAGCAGCGTAGCCCGGGGATCCTACAATGAGCAGTTCTTC,CASSVARGSYNEQFF